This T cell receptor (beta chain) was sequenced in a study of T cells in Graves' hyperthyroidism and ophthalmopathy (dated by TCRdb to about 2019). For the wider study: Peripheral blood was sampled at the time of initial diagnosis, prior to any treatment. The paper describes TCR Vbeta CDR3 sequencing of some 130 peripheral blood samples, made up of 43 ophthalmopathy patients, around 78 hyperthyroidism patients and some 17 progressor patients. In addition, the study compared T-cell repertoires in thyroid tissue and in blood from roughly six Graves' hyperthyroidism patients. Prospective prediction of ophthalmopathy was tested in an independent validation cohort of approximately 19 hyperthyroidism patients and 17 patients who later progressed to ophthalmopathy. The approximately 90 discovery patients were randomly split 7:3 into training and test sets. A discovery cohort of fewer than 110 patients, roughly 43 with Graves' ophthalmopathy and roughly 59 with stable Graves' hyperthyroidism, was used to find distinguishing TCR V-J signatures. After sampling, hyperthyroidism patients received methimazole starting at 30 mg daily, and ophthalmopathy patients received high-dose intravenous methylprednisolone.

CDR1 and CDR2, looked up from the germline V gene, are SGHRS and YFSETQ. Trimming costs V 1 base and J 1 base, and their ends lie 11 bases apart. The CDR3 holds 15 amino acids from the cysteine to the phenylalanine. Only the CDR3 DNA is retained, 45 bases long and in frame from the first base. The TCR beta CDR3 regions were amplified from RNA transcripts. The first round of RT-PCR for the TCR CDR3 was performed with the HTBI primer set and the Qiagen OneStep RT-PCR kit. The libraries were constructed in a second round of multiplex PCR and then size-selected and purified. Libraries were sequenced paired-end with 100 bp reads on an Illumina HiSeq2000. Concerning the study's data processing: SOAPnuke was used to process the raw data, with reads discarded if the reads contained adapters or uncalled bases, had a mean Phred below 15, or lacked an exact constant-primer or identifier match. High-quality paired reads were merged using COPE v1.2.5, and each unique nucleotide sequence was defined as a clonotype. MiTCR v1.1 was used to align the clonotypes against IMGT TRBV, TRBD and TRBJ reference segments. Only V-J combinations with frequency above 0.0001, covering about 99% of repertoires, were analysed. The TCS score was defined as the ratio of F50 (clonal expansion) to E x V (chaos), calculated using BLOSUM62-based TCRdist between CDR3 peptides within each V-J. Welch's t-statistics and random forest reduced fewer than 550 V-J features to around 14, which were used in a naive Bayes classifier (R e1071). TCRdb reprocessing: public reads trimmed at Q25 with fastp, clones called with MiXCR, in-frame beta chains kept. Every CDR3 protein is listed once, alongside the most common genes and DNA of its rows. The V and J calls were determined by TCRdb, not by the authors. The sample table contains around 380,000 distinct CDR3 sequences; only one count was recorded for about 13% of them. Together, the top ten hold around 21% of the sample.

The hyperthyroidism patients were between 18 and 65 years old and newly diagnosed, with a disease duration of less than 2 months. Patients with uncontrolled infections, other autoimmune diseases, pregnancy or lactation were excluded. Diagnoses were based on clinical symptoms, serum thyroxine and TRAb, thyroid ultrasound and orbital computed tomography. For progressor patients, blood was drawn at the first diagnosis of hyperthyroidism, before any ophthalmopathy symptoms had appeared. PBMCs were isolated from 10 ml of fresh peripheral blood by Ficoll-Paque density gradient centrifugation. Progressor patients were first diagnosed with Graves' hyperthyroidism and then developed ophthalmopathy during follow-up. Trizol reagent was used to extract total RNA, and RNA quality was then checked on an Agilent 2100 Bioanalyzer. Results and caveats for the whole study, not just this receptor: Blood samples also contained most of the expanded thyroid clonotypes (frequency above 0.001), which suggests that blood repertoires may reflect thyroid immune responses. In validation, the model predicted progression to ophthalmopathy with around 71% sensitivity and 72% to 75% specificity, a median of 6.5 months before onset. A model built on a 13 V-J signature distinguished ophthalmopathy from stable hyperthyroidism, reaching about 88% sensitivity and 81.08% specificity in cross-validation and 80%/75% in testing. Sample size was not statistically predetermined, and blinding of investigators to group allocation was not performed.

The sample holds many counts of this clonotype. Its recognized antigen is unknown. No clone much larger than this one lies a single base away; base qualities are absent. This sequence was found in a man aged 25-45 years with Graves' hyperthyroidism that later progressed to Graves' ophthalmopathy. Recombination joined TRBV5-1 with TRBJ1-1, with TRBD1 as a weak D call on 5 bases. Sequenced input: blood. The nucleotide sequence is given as TGCGCCAGCAGCTTGTTGTCCGGGGGGAACACTGAAGCTTTCTTT. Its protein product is CASSLLSGGNTEAFF.